This T cell receptor beta chain was sequenced in a study of Ad26.COV2.S vaccination and SARS-CoV-2 variants. About the research overall: The donor participated in the COV1001 trial, in its Ad26.COV2.S arm. General study results and limits: It was vaccine recipients, not placebo recipients, who had the higher spike-specific TCR breadth.

The count of this clone is one. As yet, its antigen is unknown. Here immunoSEQ multiplex PCR was the method, and the copy in TCRdb shows in-frame clones only, minus some. The profile shows about 680,000 clones, 89% of them singletons. The ends lost 1 base at V and 4 bases at J; junction bases unmatched: 8. CDR1 and CDR2 from the germline V gene are MGHRA and YSYEKL. The CDR3 covers 16 residues. Treatment given: some 19 received Ad26.COV2.S at low or high dose, single or two shots; 5 received placebo; per-sample allocation not given. The investigators took samples on day 63 after the first vaccine or placebo injection. An adult aged 18-55 years in Boston served as the donor. The vaccine delivered Wuhan-strain SARS-CoV-2 spike through an Ad26 vector.

The origin of this receptor is a person between 18 and 60 years old who received the Ad26.COV2.S COVID-19 vaccine or a placebo. The rearrangement links TRBV4-1 to TRBJ2-5, with 8 positions matching TRBD1. The material sequenced was peripheral blood, taken in a trial of Ad26.COV2.S vaccine versus placebo. The CDR3 sequence: CASSQVGNRGLETQYF. CDR3 nucleotide sequence: TGCGCCAGCAGCCAAGTTGGGAACAGGGGGTTAGAGACCCAGTACTTC.